This TCR beta chain was observed in a study of blood T cells in healthy people across ages. CDR1 DFQATT and CDR2 SNEGSKA come from the germline V gene (reference sequence). J was trimmed by 0 bases and V by 0 bases; bases with no gene match: 13. The CDR3 is 20 amino acids. A sample-barcoded 5' primer and a J-beta primer mix were used in a second PCR of about 7 to 12 cycles. Each CDR3 protein is one row after TCRdb ran MiXCR on the 5' RACE reads. The sample includes about a million distinct CDR3 sequences, 48% of them seen just once. Total RNA extracted from each sample amounted to at least 5.5 micrograms.

The TCR originated in a man younger than 45 in good health. Material: blood. The rearrangement links TRBV20-1 to TRBJ1-6, with TRBD1 matching over 8 bases. CDR3 region: CSAREVGQGRGGSYNSPLHF. CDR3 bases: TGCAGTGCTAGAGAGGTAGGACAGGGCAGAGGCGGCTCCTATAATTCACCCCTCCACTTT.